A single sample gave rise to the 31 T cell receptor beta chains below, sequenced in a study of cytomegalovirus exposure and HLA in healthy donors. The method was immunoSEQ multiplex PCR; TCRdb's version includes in-frame clones alone and lacks a portion of them. In the table there are about 110,000 clones, around 85% of which are singletons. Sequencing used PBMCs. All receptors come from a woman younger than 35 in good health and CMV-seronegative.

The rearrangement links TRBV30 to TRBJ2-2; the match to TRBD2 covers 14 bases. Germline V lookup: CDR1 GTSNPN, CDR2 SVGIG (reference sequence). The ends lost 5 bases at V and 3 bases at J; junction bases unmatched: 2. The CDR3 loop spans 15 amino acids. CDR3 nucleotide sequence: TGTGCCTGGGGACTAGCGGGGGGCGACACCGGGGAGCTGTTTTTT. It codes for CAWGLAGGDTGELFF.

The chain has TRBV28 and TRBJ2-1; 8 bases agree with TRBD2. Looked up from germline, CDR1 is MDHEN and CDR2 is SYDVKM. V dropped 3 bases and J dropped 0; count of bases not matched to a gene: 1. The CDR3 consists of 15 residues. The CDR3 loop reads CASSFGGVSYNEQFF. For the CDR3, the DNA is TGTGCCAGCAGTTTCGGGGGGGTCTCCTACAATGAGCAGTTCTTC. Full variable domain (rest looked up from reference TRBV28 and TRBJ2-1): DVKVTQSSRYLVKRTGEKVFLECVQDMDHENMFWYRQDPGLGLRLIYFSYDVKMKEKGDIPEGYSVSREKKERFSLILESASTNQTSMYLCASSFGGVSYNEQFFGPGTRLTVL.

The genes are TRBV4-1 and TRBJ2-3; 7 nucleotides align to TRBD2. Germline CDR1 and CDR2: MGHRA and YSYEKL. V was pared by 3 bases and J by 2 bases, with 8 bases of the junction left unmatched. The CDR3 is made up of 16 amino acids. Here the CDR3 reads CASSHPAAGDTDTQYF. CDR3 in DNA: TGCGCCAGCAGCCATCCGGCGGCGGGGGACACAGATACGCAGTATTTT.

The chain links TRBV19 to TRBJ1-2, with 12 nucleotides matching TRBD1. The germline V gene encodes CDR1 LNHDA and CDR2 SQIVND (reference sequence). Unmatched junction bases numbered 7, after V lost 8 bases and J lost 3 bases. The CDR3 extends over 15 amino acids. CDR3 loop: CASGTGGGFDYGYTF. The CDR3 DNA reads TGTGCCAGTGGGACAGGGGGCGGCTTTGACTATGGCTACACCTTC.

The chain combines TRBV6-4 with TRBJ1-1; 8 bases map to TRBD1. With 6 bases clipped from V and 4 bases from J, the junction kept 7 bases outside the gene matches. In germline, CDR1 is MRHNA, CDR2 SNTAGT. The CDR3 is 14 residues long. CDR3 region: CASSPTGVGTEAFF. DNA for the CDR3: TGTGCCAGCAGCCCGACAGGGGTAGGCACTGAAGCTTTCTTT.

V usage is TRBV7-6 and J usage is TRBJ2-1; maybe TRBD2 (5 bases). Looked up from germline, CDR1 is SGHVS and CDR2 is FNYEAQ. Trimming removed 5 bases at V and 7 bases at J, with 9 bases between. The CDR3 runs 12 residues. CDR3 region: CASSDTRNEQFF. CDR3 DNA sequence: TGTGCCAGCAGCGATACTAGGAATGAGCAGTTCTTC.

V is TRBV10-3 and J is TRBJ2-1; D might be TRBD1 (5 bases). From germline, CDR1 is ENHRY and CDR2 SYGVKD. The CDR3 spans 16 residues. V was cut by 6 bases and J by 4 bases, with 19 bases left in between. The chain's CDR3 is CAISLQVTSSYNEQFF. CDR3 DNA sequence: TGTGCCATCAGCCTACAGGTTACCTCGTCTTACAATGAGCAGTTCTTC.

This clone was detected once. This rearrangement joins TRBV7-9 to TRBJ1-6; a possible D gene is TRBD1 (5 bases). Per germline, CDR1 SEHNR and CDR2 FQNEAQ (reference sequence). V was trimmed by 5 bases and J by 9 bases, leaving 23 bases between them. The CDR3 extends over 17 amino acids. The CDR3 sequence is CASSSVGLAGGVSPLHF. Written as DNA, the CDR3 is TGTGCCAGCAGCAGCGTGGGACTAGCGGGGGGGGTTTCACCCCTCCACTTT.

This clone was counted once. The J gene is TRBJ1-1, the V gene TRBV28, with 7 bases matching TRBD1. There are 14 residues in the CDR3. Germline CDR1 is MDHEN and CDR2 is SYDVKM. Trimming removed 6 bases from V and 7 bases from J; junction bases left unmatched: 11. Here the CDR3 DNA reads TGTGCCAGCAGCCCTGATGACAGGGTCGGTGAAGCTTTCTTT. It translates to CASSPDDRVGEAFF.

The chain links TRBV10-3 to TRBJ2-5, with D unresolved. Trimming removed 4 bases from V and 3 bases from J, with 6 bases in between. CDR1 and CDR2 (germline): ENHRY, SYGVKD. CDR3 length: 12 amino acids. The chain's CDR3 is CAISGGEETQYF. For the CDR3, the DNA is TGTGCCATCAGTGGCGGCGAAGAGACCCAGTACTTC.

The rearrangement links TRBV9 to TRBJ2-5, with 7 bases aligning to TRBD1. The germline CDR1 and CDR2 sequences are SGDLS and YYNGEE. With 4 bases clipped from V and 5 bases from J, the junction kept 17 bases outside the gene matches. This CDR3 has 17 amino acids. Here the CDR3 reads CASSPTGKGAHPETQYF. The CDR3 bases are TGTGCCAGCAGCCCCACAGGAAAGGGGGCGCATCCTGAGACCCAGTACTTC.

About this clone: One junction end disagrees with the germline gene, perhaps due to a read error. The chain carries TRBV30 and TRBJ1-1, with no clear D. Germline loops: CDR1 GTSNPN, CDR2 SVGIG (reference sequence). CDR3 length equals 13 residues. DNA for the CDR3: TGTGCCTGGAGTGTAGCAGCAAACAGTGAAGCTTTCTTT. This encodes CAWSVAANSEAFF. Combining the CDR3 with reference TRBV30 and TRBJ1-1 gives the whole variable domain SQTIHQWPATLVQPVGSPLSLECTVEGTSNPNLYWYRQAAGRGLQLLFYSVGIGQISSEVPQNLSASRPQDRQFILSSKKLLLSDSGFYLCAWSVAANSEAFFGQGTRLTVV.

The rearrangement joins TRBV27 to TRBJ1-1; D call uncertain. The V and J ends lost 6 bases and 7 bases respectively, with 9 bases between them. This CDR3 has 11 residues. The V gene's germline CDR1 is MNHEY and CDR2 SMNVEV (reference sequence). CDR3 protein: CASRSAGEAFF. The CDR3 DNA sequence: TGTGCCAGCAGATCCGCAGGTGAAGCTTTCTTT.

As DNA, the CDR3 is TGTGCCAGCAGCTCGACTAGCGGGGGGGTAGCCAAAAACATTCAGTACTTC. Protein sequence: CASSSTSGGVAKNIQYF. The V call is TRBV13, the J call TRBJ2-4; TRBD2 matches 14 bases. Germline V CDR1 and CDR2: PRHDT, FYEKMQ (reference sequence). The CDR3 totals 17 residues. The trim removed 4 bases at V and 0 bases at J, leaving 2 bases unmatched.

The chain couples TRBV28 to TRBJ2-1; 9 bases map to TRBD1. The CDR3 spans 15 residues. Per germline, CDR1 MDHEN and CDR2 SYDVKM. Losses at the gene ends were 6 bases for V and 7 bases for J; bases not matched to a gene: 10. The chain's CDR3 is CASSNRDRVRNEQFF. The CDR3 DNA sequence: TGTGCCAGCAGCAACCGGGACAGGGTCCGAAATGAGCAGTTCTTC.

The CDR3 sequence is CSVEGGDEQYF. The DNA for the CDR3 is TGCAGCGTTGAAGGGGGAGACGAGCAGTACTTC. V gene TRBV29-1 combines with J gene TRBJ2-7; weak D call: TRBD2 (5 bases). CDR1 and CDR2 (germline): SQVTM, ANQGSEA. Trimming took off 1 base at V and 5 bases at J, with 6 bases between the two ends. The length of the CDR3 is 11 residues.

Here the CDR3 reads CATSSDKGARTEAFF. The CDR3, as DNA: TGTGCCACCAGCAGTGATAAGGGGGCGCGGACTGAAGCTTTCTTT. J is TRBJ1-1 and V is TRBV15; TRBD1 aligns across 7 bases. Unmatched junction bases numbered 9, after V lost 3 bases and J lost 5 bases. Germline V gives CDR1 LNHNV, CDR2 YYDKDF (reference sequence). The CDR3 is 15 amino acids.

The chain joins TRBV29-1 to TRBJ1-2; 10 bases match TRBD1. Trimming took 7 bases from V and 6 from J; bases not matched to a gene: 5. In germline, CDR1 is SQVTM, CDR2 ANQGSEA. This CDR3 comprises 12 residues. CDR3 protein: CSAGDRGHGYTF. As DNA, the CDR3 is TGCAGCGCGGGAGACAGGGGGCATGGCTACACCTTC.

CDR3 loop: CASSEEAGGLISNQPQHF. CDR3 DNA sequence: TGTGCCAGCAGTGAAGAGGCAGGGGGCTTAATTAGCAATCAGCCCCAGCATTTT. This chain links TRBV6-1 with TRBJ1-5; 8 bases align to TRBD1. The germline V gene has CDR1 MNHNS and CDR2 SASEGT. CDR3 size: 18 residues. Losses at the gene ends were 1 base for V and 0 bases for J; bases not matched to a gene: 8.

V is TRBV15 and J is TRBJ2-1; 8 nucleotides align to TRBD2. Unmatched junction bases numbered 1, after V lost 0 bases and J lost 6 bases. Germline V lookup: CDR1 LNHNV, CDR2 YYDKDF (reference sequence). The CDR3 has 14 residues. The CDR3 reads CATSRDRGGNEQFF. CDR3 nucleotide sequence: TGTGCCACCAGCAGAGATCGGGGGGGCAATGAGCAGTTCTTC.

V gene TRBV18 combines with J gene TRBJ1-5; the D gene is possibly TRBD1 (5 bases). The CDR3 contains 14 residues. V was trimmed by 3 bases and J by 4 bases, leaving 10 bases between them. Germline V gene sequence: CDR1 KGHSH, CDR2 LQKENI. The CDR3 DNA is TGTGCCAGCTCACCTGATGGGGCAAATCAGCCCCAGCATTTT. This sequence encodes CASSPDGANQPQHF. Full variable domain (rest looked up from reference TRBV18 and TRBJ1-5): NAGVMQNPRHLVRRRGQEARLRCSPMKGHSHVYWYRQLPEEGLKFMVYLQKENIIDESGMPKERFSAEFPKEGPSILRIQQVVRGDSAAYFCASSPDGANQPQHFGDGTRLSIL.

The genes are TRBV27 and TRBJ1-1; 9 nucleotides match TRBD1. This CDR3 region has 14 residues. The trim removed 4 bases at V and 4 bases at J, leaving 4 bases unmatched. The germline V gene has CDR1 MNHEY and CDR2 SMNVEV (reference sequence). CDR3 sequence reads: CASSYRGLGTEAFF. The CDR3 region has the DNA TGTGCCAGCAGTTACAGGGGGCTGGGCACTGAAGCTTTCTTT.

J is TRBJ2-3 and V is TRBV7-3, with 7 nucleotides matching TRBD2. V was clipped by 2 bases and J by 2 bases; unmatched bases: 1. The CDR3 spans 14 residues. The germline CDR1 and CDR2 sequences are SGHTA and FQGTGA. The DNA for the CDR3 is TGTGCCAGCAGCTTAGCGGGGGACACAGATACGCAGTATTTT. Translation: CASSLAGDTDTQYF.

The gene calls are TRBV14 and TRBJ2-7; 8 bases line up with TRBD2. The germline CDR1 and CDR2 sequences are SGHDN and FVKESK. The ends lost 4 bases at V and 2 bases at J; junction bases unmatched: 4. This CDR3 spans 14 amino acids. The CDR3 coding sequence is TGTGCCAGCAGCCTAGCGGGGCCCCCCTACGAGCAGTACTTC. This codes for CASSLAGPPYEQYF.

The sample holds one count of this clone. DNA for the CDR3: TGCGCCAGCAGCTCCCAGGGGGGCACTTACAATGAGCAGTTCTTC. Its protein is CASSSQGGTYNEQFF. The rearrangement joins TRBV5-1 to TRBJ2-1; D may be TRBD1 (7 bases). The germline V gene has CDR1 SGHRS and CDR2 YFSETQ. The CDR3 is 15 residues long. V lost 3 bases and J 4 bases, leaving 14 bases between the germline ends.

V usage is TRBV9 and J usage is TRBJ2-7, with D possibly TRBD1 on 6 matching bases. Deletions cut 5 bases from V and 6 bases from J, with 18 bases between. CDR1 SGDLS and CDR2 YYNGEE come from the germline V gene. There are 14 residues in the CDR3. CDR3 in amino acids: CASRRDTTGSEQYF. In DNA form, the CDR3 reads TGTGCCAGCAGGCGAGATACCACAGGGAGCGAGCAGTACTTC.

The V and J genes are TRBV27 and TRBJ2-2; 8 bases align to TRBD2. The germline gives CDR1 MNHEY, CDR2 SMNVEV (reference sequence). This CDR3 has 14 amino acids. J lost 6 bases, V lost 5 bases, and 5 bases had no gene match. The CDR3: CASSQRGSAGELFF. The CDR3 DNA reads TGTGCCAGCAGTCAGCGGGGGTCTGCCGGGGAGCTGTTTTTT.

The gene calls are TRBV27 and TRBJ2-2; D is possibly TRBD2 (6 bases). V lost 6 bases and J lost 0, with 14 bases in between. Germline V lookup: CDR1 MNHEY, CDR2 SMNVEV (reference sequence). CDR3 length: 16 amino acids. The CDR3: CASSTWDSPNTGELFF. The CDR3 DNA follows: TGTGCCAGCAGCACCTGGGACTCCCCGAACACCGGGGAGCTGTTTTTT.

The chain uses TRBV11-2 and TRBJ1-2; possibly TRBD1 for D (5 bases). Germline CDR1 SGHAT, CDR2 FQNNGV. Trimming removed 0 bases at V and 7 bases at J, with 9 bases between. The CDR3 contains 13 residues. CDR3 region: CASSLEVGGGYTF. In nucleotides, the CDR3 is TGTGCCAGCAGCTTAGAAGTGGGGGGTGGCTACACCTTC. Filled out from reference TRBV11-2 and TRBJ1-2, the complete variable domain reads EAGVAQSPRYKIIEKRQSVAFWCNPISGHATLYWYQQILGQGPKLLIQFQNNGVVDDSQLPKDRFSAERLKGVDSTLKIQPAKLEDSAVYLCASSLEVGGGYTFGSGTRLTVV.

This rearrangement joins TRBV6-6 to TRBJ2-7; TRBD2 is a possible D gene (7 bases). Trimming cost V 2 bases and J 7 bases, with 12 bases left between them. This CDR3 has 13 residues. Germline V gene data show CDR1 as MNHNY and CDR2 as SVGAGI (reference sequence). CDR3 sequence: CASSYGGAREQYF. The CDR3 DNA sequence: TGTGCCAGCAGTTACGGGGGGGCCAGAGAGCAGTACTTC.

This clone was seen only a few times. This rearrangement joins TRBV19 to TRBJ1-2, with unresolved D. Looked up from germline, CDR1 is LNHDA and CDR2 is SQIVND (reference sequence). Trimming shortened V by 10 bases and J by 5 bases, and 14 bases separated the two germline ends. There are 12 residues in the CDR3. The CDR3 DNA sequence: TGTGCCACTAGAGCATTCGATTATGGCTACACCTTC. Its protein is CATRAFDYGYTF.